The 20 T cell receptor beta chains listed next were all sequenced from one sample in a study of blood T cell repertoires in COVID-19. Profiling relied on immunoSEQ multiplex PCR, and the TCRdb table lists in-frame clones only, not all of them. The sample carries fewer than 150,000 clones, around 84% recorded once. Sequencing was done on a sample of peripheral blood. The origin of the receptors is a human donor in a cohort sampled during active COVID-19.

This chain's CDR3 is CASSLSGTDSYEQYF. CDR3 coding DNA: TGTGCCAGCAGCTTATCCGGGACAGACTCCTACGAGCAGTACTTC. This chain joins TRBV7-2 and TRBJ2-7; the match to TRBD1 covers 7 bases. This CDR3 comprises 15 residues. Germline assignment: CDR1 SGHTA and CDR2 FQGNSA. The V gene end was trimmed by 2 bases and the J gene end by 0 bases; junction bases not matched to a gene: 4.

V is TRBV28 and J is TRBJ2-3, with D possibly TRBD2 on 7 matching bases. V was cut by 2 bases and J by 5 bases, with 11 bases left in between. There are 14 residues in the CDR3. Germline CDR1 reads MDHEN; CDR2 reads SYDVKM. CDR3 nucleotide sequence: TGTGCCAGCAGTTTAAGGGGGGGCAAAGATACGCAGTATTTT. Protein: CASSLRGGKDTQYF.

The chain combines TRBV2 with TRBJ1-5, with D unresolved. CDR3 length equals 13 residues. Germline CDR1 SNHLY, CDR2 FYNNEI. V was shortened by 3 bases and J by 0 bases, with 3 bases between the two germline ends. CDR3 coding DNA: TGTGCCAGCAGTGATCATAGCAATCAGCCCCAGCATTTT. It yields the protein CASSDHSNQPQHF.

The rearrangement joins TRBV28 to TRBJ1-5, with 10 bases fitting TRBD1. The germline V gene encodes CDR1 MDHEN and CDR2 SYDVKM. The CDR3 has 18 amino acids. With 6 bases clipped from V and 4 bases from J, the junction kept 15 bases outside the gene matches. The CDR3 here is CASSLPGTGEVRNQPQHF. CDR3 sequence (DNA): TGTGCCAGCAGCCTACCCGGGACAGGGGAAGTTAGAAATCAGCCCCAGCATTTT. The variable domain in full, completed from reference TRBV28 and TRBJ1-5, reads DVKVTQSSRYLVKRTGEKVFLECVQDMDHENMFWYRQDPGLGLRLIYFSYDVKMKEKGDIPEGYSVSREKKERFSLILESASTNQTSMYLCASSLPGTGEVRNQPQHFGDGTRLSIL.

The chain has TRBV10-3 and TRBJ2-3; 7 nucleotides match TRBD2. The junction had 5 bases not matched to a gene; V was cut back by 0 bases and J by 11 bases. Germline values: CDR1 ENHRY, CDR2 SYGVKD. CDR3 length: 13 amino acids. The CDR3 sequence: CAISESAGEGQYF. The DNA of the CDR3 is TGTGCCATCAGTGAGTCGGCTGGGGAGGGGCAGTATTTT.

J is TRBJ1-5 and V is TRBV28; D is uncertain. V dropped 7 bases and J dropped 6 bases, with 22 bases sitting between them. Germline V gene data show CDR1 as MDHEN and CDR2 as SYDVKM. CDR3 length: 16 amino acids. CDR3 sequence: CASTVPNTSFRQPQHF. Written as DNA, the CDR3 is TGTGCCAGCACCGTACCGAACACAAGTTTCCGTCAGCCCCAGCATTTT.

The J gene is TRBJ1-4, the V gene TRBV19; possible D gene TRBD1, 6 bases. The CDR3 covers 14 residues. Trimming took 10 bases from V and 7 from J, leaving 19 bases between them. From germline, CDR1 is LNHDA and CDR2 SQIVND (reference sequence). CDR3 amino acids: CATKARQAAEKLFF. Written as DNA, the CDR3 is TGTGCCACAAAAGCGCGACAGGCAGCTGAAAAACTGTTTTTT.

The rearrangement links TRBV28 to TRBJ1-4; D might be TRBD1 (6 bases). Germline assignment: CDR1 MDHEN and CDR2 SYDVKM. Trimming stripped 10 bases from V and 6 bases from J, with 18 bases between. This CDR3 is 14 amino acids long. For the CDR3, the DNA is TGTGCCACCCACCGTGGGGGCCCTGATGAAAAACTGTTTTTT. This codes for CATHRGGPDEKLFF.

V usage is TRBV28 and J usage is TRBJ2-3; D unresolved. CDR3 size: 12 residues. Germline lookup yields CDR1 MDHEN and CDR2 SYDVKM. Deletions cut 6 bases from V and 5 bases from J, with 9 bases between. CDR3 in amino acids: CASSYRKDTQYF. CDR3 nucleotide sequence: TGTGCCAGCAGCTATCGAAAAGATACGCAGTATTTT.

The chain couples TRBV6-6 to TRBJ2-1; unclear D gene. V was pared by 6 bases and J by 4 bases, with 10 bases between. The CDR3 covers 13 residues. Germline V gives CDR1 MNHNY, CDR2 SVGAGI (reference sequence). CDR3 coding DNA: TGTGCCAGCAGAGGCGGCGATTACAATGAGCAGTTCTTC. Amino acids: CASRGGDYNEQFF.

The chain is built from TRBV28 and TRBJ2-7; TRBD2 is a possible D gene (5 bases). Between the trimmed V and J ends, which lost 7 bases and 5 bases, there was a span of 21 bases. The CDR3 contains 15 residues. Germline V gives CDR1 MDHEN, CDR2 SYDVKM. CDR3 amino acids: CASTRPGSRLDEQYF. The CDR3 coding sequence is TGTGCCAGCACCCGACCGGGGAGCCGCTTGGACGAGCAGTACTTC.

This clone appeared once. In DNA, the CDR3 is TGTGCCAGCGAGGGGACAGACCCCGGCTACACCTTC. It codes for CASEGTDPGYTF. The chain carries TRBV5-4 and TRBJ1-2; 7 bases match TRBD1. With V trimmed by 7 bases and J by 8 bases, 8 bases remained unmatched. There are 12 residues in the CDR3. Germline-derived CDR1 and CDR2 are SGHNT and YYREEE (reference sequence).

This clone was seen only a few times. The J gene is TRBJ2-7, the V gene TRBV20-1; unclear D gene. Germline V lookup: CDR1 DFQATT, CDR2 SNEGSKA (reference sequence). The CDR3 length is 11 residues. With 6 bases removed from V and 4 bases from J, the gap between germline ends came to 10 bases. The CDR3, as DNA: TGCAGTGCAACGGTTGAGTACGAGCAGTACTTC. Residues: CSATVEYEQYF.

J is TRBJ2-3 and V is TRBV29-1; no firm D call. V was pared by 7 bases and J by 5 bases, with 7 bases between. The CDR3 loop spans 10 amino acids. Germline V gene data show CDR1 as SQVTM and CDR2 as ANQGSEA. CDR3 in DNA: TGCAGCGCCGCGGTAGATACGCAGTATTTT. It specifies CSAAVDTQYF.

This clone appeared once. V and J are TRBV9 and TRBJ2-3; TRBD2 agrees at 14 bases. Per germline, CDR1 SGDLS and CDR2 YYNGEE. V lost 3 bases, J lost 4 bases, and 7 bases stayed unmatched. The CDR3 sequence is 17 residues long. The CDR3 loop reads CASSGLAGGRIADTQYF. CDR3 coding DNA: TGTGCCAGCAGCGGACTAGCGGGGGGGCGAATCGCAGATACGCAGTATTTT.

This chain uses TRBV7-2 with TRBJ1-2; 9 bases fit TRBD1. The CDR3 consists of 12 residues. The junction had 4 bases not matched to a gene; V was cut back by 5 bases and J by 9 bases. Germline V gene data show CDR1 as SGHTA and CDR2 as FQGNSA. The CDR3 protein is CASSRDRESYTF. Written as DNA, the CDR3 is TGTGCCAGCAGCAGGGACAGGGAAAGCTACACCTTC.

CDR3 residues: CASSLSGGANTGELFF. DNA of the CDR3: TGTGCCAGCAGCCTCTCCGGGGGAGCGAACACCGGGGAGCTGTTTTTT. The chain combines TRBV7-3 with TRBJ2-2; D perhaps matches TRBD2 (6 bases). This CDR3 has 16 residues. In germline, CDR1 is SGHTA, CDR2 FQGTGA. The V gene lost 5 bases and the J gene lost 0 bases, with 13 bases spanning the gap.

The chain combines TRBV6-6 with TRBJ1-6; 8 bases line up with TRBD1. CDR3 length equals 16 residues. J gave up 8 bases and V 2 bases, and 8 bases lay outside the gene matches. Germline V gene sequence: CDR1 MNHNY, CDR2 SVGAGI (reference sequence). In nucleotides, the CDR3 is TGTGCCAGCAGTTACGCCCCGCGGGACAGGTATTCACCCCTCCACTTT. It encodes CASSYAPRDRYSPLHF.

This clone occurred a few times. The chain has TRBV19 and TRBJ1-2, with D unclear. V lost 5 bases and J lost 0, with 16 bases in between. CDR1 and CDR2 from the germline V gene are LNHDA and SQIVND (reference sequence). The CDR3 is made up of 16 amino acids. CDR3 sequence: CASSHRVPEPNYGYTF. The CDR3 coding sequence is TGTGCCAGTAGTCACCGGGTCCCGGAACCTAACTATGGCTACACCTTC. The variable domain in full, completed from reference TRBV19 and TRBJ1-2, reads DGGITQSPKYLFRKEGQNVTLSCEQNLNHDAMYWYRQDPGQGLRLIYYSQIVNDFQKGDIAEGYSVSREKKESFPLTVTSAQKNPTAFYLCASSHRVPEPNYGYTFGSGTRLTVV.

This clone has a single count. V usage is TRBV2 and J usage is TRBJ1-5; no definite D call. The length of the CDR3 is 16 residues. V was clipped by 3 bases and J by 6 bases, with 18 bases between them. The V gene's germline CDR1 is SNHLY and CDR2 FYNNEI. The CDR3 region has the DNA TGTGCCAGCAGTGATATACGGCCACTAGTTTTTCAGCCCCAGCATTTT. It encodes CASSDIRPLVFQPQHF.